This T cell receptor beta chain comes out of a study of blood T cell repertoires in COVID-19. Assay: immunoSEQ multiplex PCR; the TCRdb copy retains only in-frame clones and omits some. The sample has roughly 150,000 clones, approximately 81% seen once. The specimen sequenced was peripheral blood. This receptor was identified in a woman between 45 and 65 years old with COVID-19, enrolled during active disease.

The CDR3 bases are TGTGCCAGCAGCCCCCGGACAGGGGTCCGCACAGATACGCAGTATTTT. Translated: CASSPRTGVRTDTQYF. The rearrangement links TRBV7-2 to TRBJ2-3; 9 nucleotides line up with TRBD1. V shed 5 bases, J shed 1 base, and the junction held 7 bases outside the gene matches. Germline CDR1 and CDR2: SGHTA and FQGNSA. The CDR3 is 16 residues long.